The 15 T cell receptor beta chains below all came from one sample that was sequenced in a study of spatial heterogeneity in lung cancer. Time point given: sample taken at primary tumor resection. These TCRs' antigens remain unknown. TCRdb processed the 5' RACE reads anew with MiXCR; each CDR3 protein has one entry. The table has 7,000 to 8,500 distinct CDR3 sequences, 3% to 4% seen once. Points from the study as a whole: Mutation tallies in tumors tracked expanded intratumoral alpha and beta TCR counts.

The sequences come from lung tumor tissue, collected at surgery. These receptors all come from a male donor with early-stage non-small cell lung cancer.

This clonotype appeared many times. V usage is TRBV9 and J usage is TRBJ2-1, with 9 bases matching TRBD2. The germline gives CDR1 SGDLS, CDR2 YYNGEE. J gave up 4 bases and V 4 bases, and 6 bases lay outside the gene matches. This CDR3 spans 15 amino acids. The CDR3 reads CASSSRLAVYNEQFF. CDR3 in DNA: TGTGCCAGCAGCTCCCGACTAGCGGTATACAATGAGCAGTTCTTC.

This clonotype was found many times. This chain uses TRBV10-3 with TRBJ2-3, with D possibly being TRBD1 (6 bases). CDR1 is ENHRY, CDR2 SYGVKD, per germline. The CDR3 runs 16 residues. The ends were cut back, 6 bases at V and 3 bases at J, with 19 bases in the middle. In nucleotides, the CDR3 is TGTGCCATCAGCAACCCCTATGAAGGGGGTACAGATACGCAGTATTTT. This translates into CAISNPYEGGTDTQYF.

This clonotype is medium-sized by share. The rearrangement joins TRBV3-1 to TRBJ1-3, with 11 bases that match TRBD1. There are 16 residues in the CDR3. Trimming removed 4 bases from V and 4 bases from J; junction bases left unmatched: 6. From germline, CDR1 is LGHDT and CDR2 YNNKEL (reference sequence). The CDR3 loop is CASSLRDRGSGNTIYF. CDR3 sequence (DNA): TGTGCCAGCAGCCTGCGGGACAGGGGGAGCGGAAACACCATATATTTT.

This clonotype came up many times. This rearrangement joins TRBV6-1 to TRBJ2-2; 8 nucleotides align to TRBD1. The trim removed 8 bases at V and 2 bases at J, leaving 1 base unmatched. The CDR3 has 13 amino acids. Germline V gene data show CDR1 as MNHNS and CDR2 as SASEGT. CDR3 DNA sequence: TGTGCCAGCGACAGGGGAAACACCGGGGAGCTGTTTTTT. This sequence encodes CASDRGNTGELFF.

This clonotype showed up many times. The chain joins TRBV4-2 to TRBJ2-1, with unresolved D. The V end was cut by 0 bases, the J end by 4 bases, with 10 bases between. The length of the CDR3 is 15 residues. The germline V gene has CDR1 LGHNA and CDR2 YNFKEQ. In DNA form, the CDR3 reads TGTGCCAGCAGCCAAGATAAGGCAGTTTACAATGAGCAGTTCTTC. It specifies CASSQDKAVYNEQFF.

This clonotype occurred a few times. V is TRBV7-9 and J is TRBJ1-1, with no clear D. Germline V CDR1 and CDR2: SEHNR, FQNEAQ (reference sequence). V gave up 6 bases and J gave up 4 bases, with 12 bases separating them. The CDR3 has 13 residues. The CDR3 protein is CASSWTPGTEAFF. The CDR3 DNA follows: TGTGCCAGCAGTTGGACCCCGGGCACTGAAGCTTTCTTT.

This clonotype occurred many times. This rearrangement joins TRBV5-1 to TRBJ1-4; 7 nucleotides line up with TRBD1. Germline CDR1 and CDR2: SGHRS and YFSETQ. The V gene end was trimmed by 7 bases and the J gene end by 7 bases; junction bases not matched to a gene: 7. The CDR3 extends over 13 amino acids. The DNA of the CDR3 is TGCGCCAGCGGACAGGAAGCGGGTGAAAAACTGTTTTTT. Its protein product is CASGQEAGEKLFF.

This clonotype rates as medium-sized. The V and J genes are TRBV20-1 and TRBJ1-6, with D perhaps matching TRBD1 (6 bases). Trimming took off 3 bases at V and 8 bases at J, with 11 bases between the two ends. CDR1 DFQATT and CDR2 SNEGSKA come from the germline V gene (reference sequence). This CDR3 is built from 13 residues. The CDR3 region is CSARSEGDSPLHF. CDR3 nucleotide sequence: TGCAGTGCTAGGTCCGAGGGGGATTCACCCCTCCACTTT.

This clonotype showed up many times. This sequence joins TRBV19 and TRBJ1-3, with D possibly being TRBD1 (5 bases). This CDR3 contains 17 residues. The germline V gene encodes CDR1 LNHDA and CDR2 SQIVND (reference sequence). V dropped 7 bases and J dropped 3 bases, with 22 bases sitting between them. The CDR3 loop reads CASTKGRDWSYGNTIYF. As DNA, the CDR3 is TGTGCCAGTACCAAGGGGAGGGATTGGTCCTATGGAAACACCATATATTTT.

In its sample, this clonotype ranks as medium-sized. V and J are TRBV5-6 and TRBJ2-7, with a tentative D call TRBD2 (5 bases). CDR1 and CDR2 from the germline V gene are SGHDT and YYEEEE. The ends were cut back, 0 bases at V and 3 bases at J, with 10 bases in the middle. The CDR3 is 14 residues long. The CDR3 loop reads CASSLVDGNYEQYF. DNA of the CDR3: TGTGCCAGCAGCTTGGTGGACGGGAACTACGAGCAGTACTTC.

This sequence joins TRBV5-6 and TRBJ2-3, with D tentatively TRBD1 (5 bases). Looked up from germline, CDR1 is SGHDT and CDR2 is YYEEEE. Trimming removed 4 bases from V and 2 bases from J, with 11 bases in between. This CDR3 has 14 residues. The CDR3 is CASSIDSFTDTQYF. For the CDR3, the DNA is TGTGCCAGCAGCATAGACAGTTTCACAGATACGCAGTATTTT. The full variable domain, completed using reference TRBV5-6 and TRBJ2-3, is DAGVTQSPTHLIKTRGQQVTLRCSPKSGHDTVSWYQQALGQGPQFIFQYYEEEERQRGNFPDRFSGHQFPNYSSELNVNALLLGDSALYLCASSIDSFTDTQYFGPGTRLTVL.

By frequency in the sample, this clonotype is medium-sized. This chain links TRBV3-1 with TRBJ1-1; D is uncertain. The CDR3 length is 13 residues. V was trimmed by 1 base and J by 5 bases, leaving 8 bases between them. CDR1 LGHDT and CDR2 YNNKEL come from the germline V gene (reference sequence). CDR3 sequence: CASSQVTGTEAFF. In nucleotides, the CDR3 is TGTGCCAGCAGCCAAGTAACTGGTACTGAAGCTTTCTTT.

This clonotype is medium-sized by share. V usage is TRBV12-3 or TRBV12-4 and J usage is TRBJ2-7; TRBD2 aligns across 8 bases. The CDR3 covers 17 residues. The J segment lost 3 bases and the V segment lost 3 bases, leaving 13 bases of the junction unmatched. The CDR3 coding sequence is TGTGCCAGCAGTTTTAAGAATGCCCGGGAGGGAATCTACGAGCAGTACTTC. Amino acids: CASSFKNAREGIYEQYF.

There are many counts of this clonotype. The chain is built from TRBV3-1 and TRBJ1-1, with a weak D call TRBD1 (6 bases). Per the germline V gene, CDR1 is LGHDT and CDR2 is YNNKEL (reference sequence). The CDR3 spans 16 residues. The V gene lost 0 bases and the J gene lost 0 bases, with 11 bases spanning the gap. CDR3 residues: CASSQDKKGVNTEAFF. The CDR3 region has the DNA TGTGCCAGCAGCCAAGATAAGAAGGGGGTGAACACTGAAGCTTTCTTT.

This clonotype has just a few counts. The J gene is TRBJ2-2, the V gene TRBV20-1; D might be TRBD1 (6 bases). V lost 1 base and J lost 7, with 13 bases in between. There are 14 residues in the CDR3. Germline lookup yields CDR1 DFQATT and CDR2 SNEGSKA (reference sequence). The CDR3, as DNA: TGCAGTGCTAGAGGAACAGGGAAGGGCGGGGAGCTGTTTTTT. Translating gives CSARGTGKGGELFF.